The rows below give T cell receptor beta chains drawn from one sample of a study of CD8 T cells in ankylosing spondylitis. TCRdb re-analysed the 5' RACE reads in MiXCR, keeping a single row per CDR3 protein. The sample shows 500,000 or so distinct CDR3 sequences, approximately 5.3% of them seen only once. Sequenced sample: blood, either unsorted or a sorted T cell fraction (not recorded which). The receptor set was obtained from a male donor with ankylosing spondylitis. Both conserved end residues are part of each CDR3. The D gene is left open where the match is weak. Only some rows state a clone size, as once, few, many or a class for expanded clones.

D	V	size	J	CDR3	DNA
NA	TRBV2	NA	TRBJ2-7	CAISLTVAYEQYF	TGTGCCATCTCGTTGACAGTGGCCTACGAGCAGTACTTC
NA	TRBV4-3	few	TRBJ1-2	CASSHDRPDSNYGYTF	TGCGCCAGCAGCCATGACAGACCCGACAGTAACTATGGCTACACCTTC
NA	TRBV20-1	NA	TRBJ2-7	CSARTFGGPGYEQYF	TGCAGTGCTAGGACTTTTGGTGGTCCCGGGTACGAGCAGTACTTC
TRBD1	TRBV5-1	many	TRBJ2-7	CASTGQGGTYEQYF	TGCGCCAGCACCGGACAGGGGGGAACCTACGAGCAGTACTTC
TRBD1	TRBV10-3	many	TRBJ1-2	CAISDRDNYGYTF	TGTGCCATCAGCGACAGGGACAACTATGGCTACACCTTC
NA	TRBV20-1	NA	TRBJ2-6	CSASWPSGANVLTF	TGCAGTGCTAGCTGGCCCTCTGGGGCCAACGTCCTGACTTTC
NA	TRBV5-1	NA	TRBJ1-2	CASSFDPADYGYTF	TGCGCCAGCAGCTTCGACCCTGCCGACTATGGCTACACCTTC
NA	TRBV6-1	many	TRBJ1-2	CASSEGGEVYGYTF	TGTGCCAGCAGTGAAGGGGGGGAAGTCTATGGCTACACCTTC
NA	TRBV6-1	many	TRBJ2-7	CASSRDRSGYEQYF	TGTGCCAGCAGCCGGGACCGGTCTGGTTACGAGCAGTACTTC
TRBD2	TRBV2	NA	TRBJ2-1	CASRDLAGGSYNEQFF	TGTGCCAGCAGGGACCTAGCGGGAGGCTCCTACAATGAGCAGTTCTTC
NA	TRBV5-1	many	TRBJ2-1	CASSFSSVTQQFF	TGCGCCAGCAGCTTTTCGAGCGTCACCCAGCAGTTCTTC
TRBD1	TRBV10-3	many	TRBJ2-3	CATPNRDRIADTQYF	TGTGCCACCCCAAACCGGGACAGAATCGCAGATACGCAGTATTTT
NA	TRBV5-4	many	TRBJ2-7	CASSLEGTGYEQYF	TGTGCCAGCAGCTTGGAGGGTACCGGATACGAGCAGTACTTC
NA	TRBV6-6	many	TRBJ1-2	CASSNRVNYGYTF	TGTGCCAGCAGCAACAGGGTTAACTATGGCTACACCTTC
NA	TRBV4-2	NA	TRBJ1-4	CASSQGSGNEKLFF	TGTGCCAGCAGCCAAGGTTCGGGTAATGAAAAACTGTTTTTT
TRBD1	TRBV25-1	many	TRBJ1-2	CASSESSGTGRGYTF	TGTGCCAGCAGTGAATCATCCGGGACAGGGAGAGGCTACACCTTC
TRBD2	TRBV9	many	TRBJ2-2	CASSESGGPNTGELFF	TGTGCCAGCAGCGAGAGCGGGGGGCCGAACACCGGGGAGCTGTTTTTT
TRBD2	TRBV5-1	NA	TRBJ2-5	CASSLASSGGETQYF	TGCGCCAGCAGCTTGGCCTCTAGCGGGGGTGAGACCCAGTACTTC
TRBD1	TRBV5-5	NA	TRBJ2-7	CASSFGVRGSTYEQYF	TGTGCCAGCAGCTTTGGGGTCAGGGGGTCTACCTACGAGCAGTACTTC
NA	TRBV20-1	many	TRBJ2-3	CSAHRLATQYF	TGCAGTGCCCATAGGCTTGCTACGCAGTATTTT
NA	TRBV7-9	many	TRBJ2-7	CASSEGLAQADEQYF	TGTGCCAGCAGCGAGGGGCTAGCCCAAGCGGACGAGCAGTACTTC
NA	TRBV18	many	TRBJ2-5	CASSSGTPVETQYF	TGTGCCAGCTCGTCAGGGACCCCCGTAGAGACCCAGTACTTC
NA	TRBV18	many	TRBJ1-4	CASSHRPRRANEKLFF	TGTGCCAGCTCCCATCGACCCCGGAGGGCTAATGAAAAACTGTTTTTT
NA	TRBV20-1	many	TRBJ1-5	CSASGEASQPQHF	TGCAGTGCTTCAGGGGAAGCGAGTCAGCCCCAGCATTTT
TRBD2	TRBV2	many	TRBJ2-2	CASTRTSGTGELFF	TGTGCCAGCACCCGGACTAGCGGCACCGGGGAGCTGTTTTTT
NA	TRBV25-1	many	TRBJ1-2	CASRHPGTGGHGYTF	TGTGCCAGCAGACACCCAGGGACGGGGGGGCATGGCTACACCTTC
NA	TRBV5-5	few	TRBJ2-7	CASSPGLSGSEYEQYF	TGTGCCAGCAGCCCCGGGCTTAGCGGCAGTGAGTACGAGCAGTACTTC
NA	TRBV13	few	TRBJ1-2	CAISPGLYYGYTF	TGTGCCATCAGCCCAGGCCTTTACTATGGCTACACCTTC
TRBD2	TRBV5-4	many	TRBJ2-2	CASSWTSGINTGELFF	TGTGCCAGCAGCTGGACTAGCGGGATTAACACCGGGGAGCTGTTTTTT
NA	TRBV16	few	TRBJ2-7	CASSQRVLDGHEQYF	TGTGCCAGCAGCCAACGGGTCTTAGATGGCCACGAGCAGTACTTC